Each of the 22 T cell receptor beta chains below was sequenced from the same sample in a study of Ad26.COV2.S vaccination and SARS-CoV-2 variants. Repertoires were generated with immunoSEQ multiplex PCR, while TCRdb's copy carries only in-frame clones and drops some. This sample has under 500,000 clones, with 92% found just once. Treatment in this sample: 15 to 20 received Ad26.COV2.S at low or high dose, single or two shots; 5 received placebo; per-sample allocation not given. Day 63 after the first injection of vaccine or placebo was the sampling time. The sample was peripheral blood, taken in a trial of Ad26.COV2.S vaccine versus placebo. These receptors all come from a person between 18 and 59 years old who received the Ad26.COV2.S COVID-19 vaccine or a placebo.

The table lists this clone with many counts. The rearrangement joins TRBV20-1 to TRBJ2-3; 8 nucleotides line up with TRBD2. CDR1 and CDR2 (germline): DFQATT, SNEGSKA (reference sequence). This CDR3 comprises 16 residues. V gave up 3 bases and J gave up 5 bases; unmatched junction bases: 13. CDR3 DNA sequence: TGCAGTGCTAGTGGAGCGTGGGTAGCGGGGAAAGATACGCAGTATTTT. Amino acids: CSASGAWVAGKDTQYF.

This chain uses TRBV5-4 with TRBJ1-2; no clear D gene. Germline V gene sequence: CDR1 SGHNT, CDR2 YYREEE (reference sequence). Trimming cost V 4 bases and J 10 bases, with 20 bases left between them. The CDR3 sequence is 14 residues long. CDR3 loop: CASSQRRGGMSYTF. The CDR3, as DNA: TGTGCCAGCAGCCAAAGGCGGGGTGGAATGTCCTACACCTTC.

The rearrangement joins TRBV7-2 to TRBJ1-1; D not resolved. Germline V CDR1 and CDR2: SGHTA, FQGNSA. The CDR3 is 13 residues long. Deletions cut 0 bases from V and 0 bases from J, with 2 bases between. CDR3 coding DNA: TGTGCCAGCAGCTTAGCGCTGAACACTGAAGCTTTCTTT. This gives the protein CASSLALNTEAFF.

V and J are TRBV14 and TRBJ2-3, with D tentatively TRBD2 (5 bases). The V gene's germline CDR1 is SGHDN and CDR2 FVKESK. The CDR3 consists of 13 residues. Between the trimmed V and J ends, which lost 7 bases and 0 bases, there was a span of 8 bases. In nucleotides, the CDR3 is TGTGCCAGCATGCGGGCTAGCACAGATACGCAGTATTTT. Translated, it gives CASMRASTDTQYF.

V is TRBV7-9 and J is TRBJ1-2; 8 bases are shared with TRBD1. This CDR3 contains 16 residues. J gave up 4 bases and V 5 bases, and 12 bases lay outside the gene matches. From germline, CDR1 is SEHNR and CDR2 FQNEAQ (reference sequence). CDR3 nucleotides: TGTGCCAGCAGCCGCGACCGGGACAGGACACTCTATGGCTACACCTTC. Translating gives CASSRDRDRTLYGYTF.

This sequence joins TRBV30 and TRBJ2-7, with TRBD1 identical over 10 bases. This CDR3 is 14 amino acids long. The V gene's germline CDR1 is GTSNPN and CDR2 SVGIG (reference sequence). Trimming removed 0 bases from V and 5 bases from J; junction bases left unmatched: 4. CDR3 nucleotides: TGTGCCTGGAGTGTAGACAGGGGGCTCGACGAGCAGTACTTC. This codes for CAWSVDRGLDEQYF. The whole variable domain, remainder taken from reference TRBV30 and TRBJ2-7, is SQTIHQWPATLVQPVGSPLSLECTVEGTSNPNLYWYRQAAGRGLQLLFYSVGIGQISSEVPQNLSASRPQDRQFILSSKKLLLSDSGFYLCAWSVDRGLDEQYFGPGTRLTVT.

This clone was seen once. The genes are TRBV9 and TRBJ1-5; D remains ambiguous. Germline V gene lookup returns CDR1 SGDLS and CDR2 YYNGEE. The CDR3 is 12 residues long. V shed 0 bases and J shed 5 bases, with 3 bases lying between them. CDR3 DNA: TGTGCCAGCAGCGTAGGCCATCAGCCCCAGCATTTT. Protein: CASSVGHQPQHF.

CDR3 nucleotides: TGTGCCAGCAGTCCTCCTACCCGCAGCACAGATACGCAGTATTTT. Translating it yields CASSPPTRSTDTQYF. V is TRBV2 and J is TRBJ2-3; D is uncertain. Germline CDR1 and CDR2: SNHLY and FYNNEI. The V end lost 5 bases, the J end lost 0 bases, and 12 bases lay between the germline ends. This CDR3 contains 15 residues.

The V call is TRBV9, the J call TRBJ1-5, with no clear D. The CDR3 is 16 amino acids. The germline V gene has CDR1 SGDLS and CDR2 YYNGEE. V shed 0 bases and J shed 0 bases, with 10 bases lying between them. CDR3 residues: CASSVGGGDSNQPQHF. In DNA form, the CDR3 reads TGTGCCAGCAGCGTAGGCGGCGGGGATAGCAATCAGCCCCAGCATTTT.

Written as DNA, the CDR3 is TGTGCCGTACACATTGGGGGGTTTGGTGGCTACACCTTC. This gives the protein CAVHIGGFGGYTF. The V and J genes are TRBV28 and TRBJ1-2, with D tentatively TRBD1 (5 bases). The CDR3 runs 13 residues. CDR1 is MDHEN, CDR2 SYDVKM, per germline. Trimming stripped 11 bases from V and 7 bases from J, with 20 bases between.

This clone was seen once. The chain carries TRBV19 and TRBJ2-1; 7 positions match TRBD2. V dropped 8 bases and J dropped 2; count of bases not matched to a gene: 6. The CDR3 length is 14 residues. Germline lookup yields CDR1 LNHDA and CDR2 SQIVND (reference sequence). CDR3 region: CASSWAGAYNEQFF. CDR3 nucleotides: TGTGCCAGTTCCTGGGCGGGGGCCTACAATGAGCAGTTCTTC.

V and J are TRBV12-3 or TRBV12-4 and TRBJ2-7; D call uncertain. CDR3 length: 12 amino acids. Trimming took 6 bases from V and 3 from J, leaving 9 bases between them. The CDR3 protein is CASSQHSYEQYF. The CDR3 DNA reads as TGTGCCAGCAGCCAACATAGCTACGAGCAGTACTTC.

This chain connects TRBV2 to TRBJ1-5; 7 bases line up with TRBD1. With V trimmed by 6 bases and J by 6 bases, 5 bases remained unmatched. This CDR3 is 13 amino acids long. Germline V gene sequence: CDR1 SNHLY, CDR2 FYNNEI. The CDR3 DNA reads as TGTGCCAGCAGGGGACAGAACGCTCAGCCCCAGCATTTT. This translates into CASRGQNAQPQHF. The entire variable domain, with the rest obtained from reference TRBV2 and TRBJ1-5, is as follows: EPEVTQTPSHQVTQMGQEVILRCVPISNHLYFYWYRQILGQKVEFLVSFYNNEISEKSEIFDDQFSVERPDGSNFTLKIRSTKLEDSAMYFCASRGQNAQPQHFGDGTRLSIL.

The CDR3 loop is CASSDSISGANVLTF. In nucleotides, the CDR3 is TGTGCCAGCAGTGACTCGATCTCTGGGGCCAACGTCCTGACTTTC. J is TRBJ2-6 and V is TRBV25-1; D gene uncertain. This CDR3 is built from 15 residues. The germline V gene has CDR1 MGHDK and CDR2 SYGVNS. The V end was cut by 3 bases, the J end by 0 bases, with 6 bases between.

The V gene is TRBV5-5, the J gene TRBJ2-7; D ambiguous. Per germline, CDR1 SGHKS and CDR2 YYEKEE (reference sequence). Trimming pared 0 bases from V and 11 bases from J, leaving 6 bases between. The CDR3 loop spans 10 amino acids. The CDR3 region has the DNA TGTGCCAGCAGCTTGGGGGCAGAGTACTTC. As protein: CASSLGAEYF.

J is TRBJ2-2 and V is TRBV3-1 (or the pseudogene TRBV3-2), with 9 bases identical to TRBD1. CDR1 LGHDT and CDR2 YNNKEL come from the germline V gene (reference sequence). The V gene end was trimmed by 7 bases and the J gene end by 6 bases; junction bases not matched to a gene: 6. This CDR3 region has 14 residues. The CDR3 is CASTRQGEAGELFF. CDR3 DNA sequence: TGTGCCAGCACCCGACAGGGGGAGGCCGGGGAGCTGTTTTTT.

The V call is TRBV11-2, the J call TRBJ2-3; 13 bases line up with TRBD2. The CDR3 has 15 residues. Germline assignment: CDR1 SGHAT and CDR2 FQNNGV. After removal of 6 bases from V and 6 bases from J, the junction contained 6 bases not matched to a gene. The CDR3 nucleotides are TGTGCCAGCAGACGACTAGCGGGGGGCCGGGATACGCAGTATTTT. Translation gives CASRRLAGGRDTQYF.

The V call is TRBV7-2, the J call TRBJ2-2, with 11 bases fitting TRBD2. The trim removed 4 bases at V and 5 bases at J, leaving 12 bases unmatched. The CDR3 runs to 18 residues. Germline-derived CDR1 and CDR2 are SGHTA and FQGNSA. CDR3 region: CASSSAGGLAGGTGELFF. As DNA, the CDR3 is TGTGCCAGCAGCTCCGCCGGAGGGCTAGCGGGGGGAACCGGGGAGCTGTTTTTT.

The chain recombines TRBV3-1 (or the pseudogene TRBV3-2) with TRBJ2-7; tentatively, D is TRBD1 (5 bases). The ends were cut back, 5 bases at V and 0 bases at J, with 5 bases in the middle. This CDR3 is built from 12 residues. Germline V gene data show CDR1 as LGHDT and CDR2 as YNNKEL (reference sequence). CDR3 DNA sequence: TGTGCCAGCAGCACAGGCTCCTACGAGCAGTACTTC. Translating gives CASSTGSYEQYF.

The rearrangement links TRBV6-6 to TRBJ1-5; 8 nucleotides align to TRBD1. V lost 2 bases and J lost 7; bases outside the gene matches: 1. CDR3 length equals 13 residues. Germline CDR1 reads MNHNY; CDR2 reads SVGAGI (reference sequence). The CDR3 nucleotides read TGTGCCAGCAGTTACCAGGGGGCCCAGCCCCAGCATTTT. Protein: CASSYQGAQPQHF.

The chain uses TRBV19 and TRBJ1-1; 7 nucleotides agree with TRBD1. Germline V gene sequence: CDR1 LNHDA, CDR2 SQIVND (reference sequence). This CDR3 has 15 residues. The V segment lost 7 bases and the J segment 0 bases; nucleotides outside the gene matches: 8. The chain's CDR3 is CASIRGGQMNTEAFF. In nucleotides, the CDR3 is TGTGCCAGTATTCGAGGGGGACAGATGAACACTGAAGCTTTCTTT.

The rearrangement uses TRBV2 and TRBJ2-3; D call uncertain. This CDR3 spans 12 amino acids. Trimming pared 2 bases from V and 7 bases from J, leaving 7 bases between. Germline assignment: CDR1 SNHLY and CDR2 FYNNEI. CDR3 sequence reads: CASSESPYTQYF. CDR3 DNA: TGTGCCAGCAGTGAATCCCCGTATACGCAGTATTTT. The variable domain in full, with the rest retrieved from reference TRBV2 and TRBJ2-3, is EPEVTQTPSHQVTQMGQEVILRCVPISNHLYFYWYRQILGQKVEFLVSFYNNEISEKSEIFDDQFSVERPDGSNFTLKIRSTKLEDSAMYFCASSESPYTQYFGPGTRLTVL.